The clone carrying this T cell receptor (beta chain) was seen just once. The study recruited people aged about 18 to 89 years across roughly 23 US areas. Cohorts were determined from participant-reported clinical history. Data came from immunoSEQ multiplex PCR; TCRdb stores just in-frame clones and leaves some out. The table lists about 190,000 clones, 70% to 85% of them singletons, with roughly 3% in the top ten. This specimen comes from a study of blood T cell repertoires in COVID-19. At the level of the study: T cells, B-cell-depleted T cells, or PBMCs provided the cDNA or gDNA that served as material.

Per the germline V gene, CDR1 is LGHDT and CDR2 is YNNKEL (reference sequence). V was cut by 2 bases and J by 8 bases, with 21 bases left in between. The CDR3 loop spans 16 amino acids. The chain joins TRBV3-1 (or the pseudogene TRBV3-2) to TRBJ1-2; the D gene is possibly TRBD1 (6 bases). The clonotype was recovered from a woman aged 30 to 39 who had recovered from COVID-19. Sequenced material: PBMCs or T cells enriched from blood (not recorded which). The CDR3 loop is CASSQRRTTGGEGYTF. Written as DNA, the CDR3 is TGTGCCAGCAGCCAACGCCGGACTACGGGGGGCGAAGGCTACACCTTC.